The 32 T cell receptor beta chains below come from one sample, sequenced in a study of cytomegalovirus exposure and HLA in healthy donors. The PCR employed 60 Vbeta primers together with 13 Jbeta primers. The repertoire was sequenced with immunoSEQ multiplex PCR; TCRdb's copy has only in-frame clones and lacks some. Here the sample table reports around 150,000 clones. Sequencing was done on a sample of PBMCs. The receptors derive from a man aged 40-50 years in good health and CMV-seronegative.

The chain links TRBV28 to TRBJ2-7; weak D call: TRBD2 (5 bases). This CDR3 is 12 amino acids long. With 2 bases removed from V and 3 bases from J, the gap between germline ends came to 5 bases. Per the germline V gene, CDR1 is MDHEN and CDR2 is SYDVKM. Here the CDR3 DNA reads TGTGCCAGCAGTTTAAGCGGCTACGAGCAGTACTTC. This gives the protein CASSLSGYEQYF.

The chain carries TRBV25-1 and TRBJ1-2, with D perhaps TRBD1 (6 bases). CDR1 is MGHDK, CDR2 SYGVNS, per germline. V was shortened by 7 bases and J by 4 bases, with 10 bases between the two germline ends. CDR3 size: 12 residues. The CDR3 here is CASTEQGYGYTF. The DNA of the CDR3 is TGTGCCAGCACCGAACAGGGCTATGGCTACACCTTC.

V usage is TRBV2 and J usage is TRBJ2-5; 7 bases map to TRBD1. After removal of 4 bases from V and 4 bases from J, the junction contained 6 bases not matched to a gene. Germline CDR1 SNHLY, CDR2 FYNNEI. This CDR3 is 14 amino acids long. CDR3 amino acids: CASSVRAGGETQYF. CDR3 DNA sequence: TGTGCCAGCAGTGTTCGGGCAGGGGGAGAGACCCAGTACTTC. The entire variable domain, with the rest obtained from reference TRBV2 and TRBJ2-5, is as follows: EPEVTQTPSHQVTQMGQEVILRCVPISNHLYFYWYRQILGQKVEFLVSFYNNEISEKSEIFDDQFSVERPDGSNFTLKIRSTKLEDSAMYFCASSVRAGGETQYFGPGTRLLVL.

Turning to this clone: Other DNA variants within this sample encode the same CDR3. This rearrangement joins TRBV5-1 to TRBJ2-2; D gene ambiguous. The V and J ends lost 0 bases and 3 bases respectively, with 3 bases between them. CDR3 length equals 13 residues. Germline-derived CDR1 and CDR2 are SGHRS and YFSETQ. The CDR3 coding sequence is TGCGCCAGCAGCTTGGGAGACACCGGGGAGCTGTTTTTT. This encodes CASSLGDTGELFF.

The chain has TRBV6-6 and TRBJ1-4; D uncertain. Germline V lookup: CDR1 MNHNY, CDR2 SVGAGI (reference sequence). The CDR3 covers 15 residues. Trimming removed 2 bases at V and 5 bases at J, with 12 bases between. CDR3: CASSYVRGPNEKLFF. The CDR3 DNA follows: TGTGCCAGCAGTTACGTCCGCGGGCCCAATGAAAAACTGTTTTTT.

This rearrangement joins TRBV6-6 to TRBJ1-5, with 7 bases identical to TRBD1. CDR1 and CDR2 (germline): MNHNY, SVGAGI (reference sequence). Trimming cost V 8 bases and J 0 bases; bases outside gene matches: 4. The CDR3 totals 14 residues. In DNA form, the CDR3 reads TGTGCCAGCCGACAGGGCGATAGCAATCAGCCCCAGCATTTT. This gives the protein CASRQGDSNQPQHF.

This chain joins TRBV4-1 and TRBJ1-1, with TRBD1 matching over 9 bases. Trimming at V came to 6 bases and at J to 4 bases, leaving 3 bases not matched to a gene. CDR3 size: 13 residues. Germline lookup yields CDR1 MGHRA and CDR2 YSYEKL. CDR3 sequence (DNA): TGCGCCAGCAGAAAACAGGGGGCCACTGAAGCTTTCTTT. Protein product: CASRKQGATEAFF.

The gene calls are TRBV20-1 and TRBJ2-4; possibly TRBD1 for D (5 bases). Germline V gives CDR1 DFQATT, CDR2 SNEGSKA (reference sequence). V shed 8 bases and J shed 5 bases, with 10 bases lying between them. The CDR3 totals 11 residues. The CDR3 region has the DNA TGCAGTCTGCAGGGCCAAAACATTCAGTACTTC. Amino acids: CSLQGQNIQYF.

The chain links TRBV5-1 to TRBJ1-1; 8 positions agree with TRBD1. V was clipped by 1 base and J by 4 bases; unmatched bases: 6. Per the germline V gene, CDR1 is SGHRS and CDR2 is YFSETQ. The CDR3 length is 15 residues. The CDR3 reads CASSLTGQGGTEAFF. The CDR3 region has the DNA TGCGCCAGCAGCTTGACTGGACAGGGAGGCACTGAAGCTTTCTTT. Full variable domain (missing parts from reference TRBV5-1 and TRBJ1-1): KAGVTQTPRYLIKTRGQQVTLSCSPISGHRSVSWYQQTPGQGLQFLFEYFSETQRNKGNFPGRFSGRQFSNSRSEMNVSTLELGDSALYLCASSLTGQGGTEAFFGQGTRLTVV.

J is TRBJ1-2 and V is TRBV7-9; D gene unclear. The CDR3 contains 16 residues. Per the germline V gene, CDR1 is SEHNR and CDR2 is FQNEAQ (reference sequence). Trimming shortened V by 0 bases and J by 4 bases, and 15 bases separated the two germline ends. The CDR3 loop reads CASSLANSRSSYGYTF. DNA of the CDR3: TGTGCCAGCAGCTTAGCTAATTCGAGAAGTTCCTATGGCTACACCTTC.

The rearrangement links TRBV18 to TRBJ1-2, with TRBD1 matching 8 bases. Germline CDR1 KGHSH, CDR2 LQKENI. The V gene end was trimmed by 2 bases and the J gene end by 6 bases; junction bases not matched to a gene: 8. This CDR3 has 15 amino acids. Here the CDR3 reads CASSPGQGHSDGYTF. DNA for the CDR3: TGTGCCAGCTCACCAGGACAGGGACACTCGGATGGCTACACCTTC.

V and J are TRBV6-1 and TRBJ1-1; unclear D gene. V was shortened by 6 bases and J by 0 bases, with 14 bases between the two germline ends. The germline CDR1 and CDR2 sequences are MNHNS and SASEGT. The CDR3 has 15 amino acids. The CDR3 sequence is CASRDQAGVNTEAFF. The CDR3 DNA is TGTGCCAGCAGGGACCAAGCCGGGGTGAACACTGAAGCTTTCTTT.

The V gene is TRBV11-3, the J gene TRBJ2-4, with D maybe TRBD1 (6 bases). The length of the CDR3 is 12 residues. Trimming removed 0 bases from V and 13 bases from J, with 10 bases in between. Germline loops: CDR1 SGHNT, CDR2 YENEEA. The CDR3 loop reads CASSLDQGPQYF. The CDR3 region has the DNA TGTGCCAGCAGCTTAGATCAGGGGCCACAGTACTTC.

The rearrangement joins TRBV6-4 to TRBJ2-3; tentatively, D is TRBD1 (5 bases). V shed 0 bases and J shed 1 base, with 5 bases lying between them. Germline CDR1 is MRHNA and CDR2 is SNTAGT. The CDR3 contains 14 residues. CDR3 region: CASSDSQGTDTQYF. CDR3 DNA: TGTGCCAGCAGTGACTCACAGGGCACAGATACGCAGTATTTT.

The gene calls are TRBV27 and TRBJ1-6; 8 bases agree with TRBD1. J was trimmed by 11 bases and V by 2 bases; bases with no gene match: 11. Germline values: CDR1 MNHEY, CDR2 SMNVEV (reference sequence). This CDR3 spans 16 amino acids. This CDR3 is CASSLGRQGLGAPLHF. The CDR3, as DNA: TGTGCCAGCAGTTTAGGCCGACAGGGGTTGGGGGCACCCCTCCACTTT.

The V gene is TRBV9, the J gene TRBJ2-2; perhaps TRBD2 as D (5 bases). Germline CDR1 reads SGDLS; CDR2 reads YYNGEE. CDR3 size: 15 residues. The ends were cut back, 0 bases at V and 4 bases at J, with 10 bases in the middle. CDR3 sequence: CASSVEVEGTGELFF. The CDR3 nucleotides read TGTGCCAGCAGCGTAGAGGTAGAGGGCACCGGGGAGCTGTTTTTT.

This sequence joins TRBV5-1 and TRBJ2-1, with 7 bases fitting TRBD2. The V and J ends lost 7 bases and 4 bases, in that order; junction bases with no gene match: 11. This CDR3 has 15 amino acids. Germline assignment: CDR1 SGHRS and CDR2 YFSETQ. CDR3 loop: CASESGGGSYNEQFF. In DNA form, the CDR3 reads TGCGCCAGCGAATCCGGCGGGGGATCTTACAATGAGCAGTTCTTC.

This rearrangement joins TRBV6-1 to TRBJ2-1; 9 bases line up with TRBD2. The germline V gene has CDR1 MNHNS and CDR2 SASEGT. The CDR3 spans 13 residues. V was pared by 6 bases and J by 6 bases, with 3 bases of the junction left unmatched. In DNA, the CDR3 is TGTGCCAGCAGGGGCGGGGGGGCCAATGAGCAGTTCTTC. Translation: CASRGGGANEQFF.

V is TRBV12-5 and J is TRBJ2-5, with D tentatively TRBD1 (7 bases). CDR1 and CDR2 (germline): LGHNT, FRNRAP. The CDR3 sequence is 14 residues long. The germline V and J ends were trimmed by 2 bases and 2 bases, with 9 bases remaining between them. The CDR3 sequence is CASGLSGGQETQYF. The DNA for the CDR3 is TGTGCTAGTGGTTTGTCAGGGGGGCAAGAGACCCAGTACTTC.

Turning to this clone: Other DNA sequences within the sample encode an identical CDR3. The chain combines TRBV18 with TRBJ1-1, with a possible D match to TRBD1 (6 bases). Germline CDR1 and CDR2: KGHSH and LQKENI. The CDR3 runs 15 residues. V lost 0 bases, J lost 0 bases, and 8 bases lay in between. The CDR3 reads CASSPPGGLNTEAFF. The DNA of the CDR3 is TGTGCCAGCTCACCACCAGGGGGACTGAACACTGAAGCTTTCTTT.

The chain recombines TRBV7-2 with TRBJ1-2; TRBD1 agrees at 9 bases. V gave up 4 bases and J gave up 7 bases; unmatched junction bases: 10. CDR3 length equals 15 residues. The germline V gene has CDR1 SGHTA and CDR2 FQGNSA. The CDR3 DNA follows: TGTGCCAGCAGCTCTCCCGGGACAGGGAGACGTGGCTACACCTTC. This encodes CASSSPGTGRRGYTF.

The chain is built from TRBV7-2 and TRBJ1-1, with TRBD1 as a possible D gene (5 bases). The germline CDR1 and CDR2 sequences are SGHTA and FQGNSA. CDR3 length: 13 residues. Trimming pared 7 bases from V and 5 bases from J, leaving 14 bases between. The CDR3 DNA reads as TGTGCCAGCACCACAGATCAGGGAACTGAAGCTTTCTTT. Translating gives CASTTDQGTEAFF.

The chain employs TRBV4-1 and TRBJ1-2; 9 bases fit TRBD1. The germline V gene encodes CDR1 MGHRA and CDR2 YSYEKL. V lost 0 bases and J lost 2; bases outside the gene matches: 7. CDR3 length: 17 amino acids. In nucleotides, the CDR3 is TGCGCCAGCAGCCAAGATGAGGGACAGGGTTCAAACTATGGCTACACCTTC. This codes for CASSQDEGQGSNYGYTF.

For this clone: This sample includes further DNA sequences coding for the same CDR3. The rearrangement links TRBV19 to TRBJ2-7; TRBD1 agrees at 7 bases. The V gene's germline CDR1 is LNHDA and CDR2 SQIVND (reference sequence). Losses at the gene ends were 3 bases for V and 2 bases for J; bases not matched to a gene: 1. The CDR3 covers 13 residues. CDR3 residues: CASSIGTAYEQYF. CDR3 DNA: TGTGCCAGTAGTATTGGGACAGCCTACGAGCAGTACTTC.

The CDR3, as DNA: TGTGCCAGCAGTGAAAGTAGTGAGACCCAGTACTTC. It yields the protein CASSESSETQYF. The chain links TRBV2 to TRBJ2-5; no firm D call. V was trimmed by 2 bases and J by 5 bases, leaving 6 bases between them. This CDR3 contains 12 residues. Germline-derived CDR1 and CDR2 are SNHLY and FYNNEI.

This sequence joins TRBV13 and TRBJ2-3; D possibly corresponds to TRBD1 (5 bases). Germline V gene sequence: CDR1 PRHDT, CDR2 FYEKMQ (reference sequence). The CDR3 has 15 residues. The V gene lost 5 bases and the J gene lost 0 bases, with 12 bases spanning the gap. The CDR3 spells CASSIIAGSTDTQYF. CDR3 in DNA: TGTGCCAGCAGCATTATCGCAGGGAGCACAGATACGCAGTATTTT.

This chain uses TRBV19 with TRBJ1-1; D is unclear. This CDR3 region has 14 residues. Germline V lookup: CDR1 LNHDA, CDR2 SQIVND (reference sequence). Trimming stripped 3 bases from V and 3 bases from J, with 11 bases between. The CDR3 sequence: CASSILGRDTEAFF. In nucleotides, the CDR3 is TGTGCCAGTAGTATCCTGGGTCGGGACACTGAAGCTTTCTTT.

The V and J genes are TRBV2 and TRBJ2-1; 8 bases align to TRBD1. CDR3 length: 14 amino acids. CDR1 is SNHLY, CDR2 FYNNEI, per germline. With V trimmed by 5 bases and J by 11 bases, 11 bases remained unmatched. The CDR3 nucleotides read TGTGCCAGCAGTTTAGGGACAGGCCCAGAAAAGCAGTTCTTC. This sequence encodes CASSLGTGPEKQFF.

About this clone itself: The junction and the germline gene differ at one end; a read error may be behind it. V gene TRBV29-1 combines with J gene TRBJ1-2; 10 positions match TRBD1. CDR3 length equals 15 residues. The germline CDR1 and CDR2 sequences are SQVTM and ANQGSEA. CDR3 region: CSAYSTGGVNCGYTF. The CDR3, as DNA: TGCAGCGCATACTCGACAGGGGGCGTAAACTGTGGCTACACCTTC.

The chain combines TRBV5-1 with TRBJ2-3; 7 bases are a match to TRBD2. Germline V lookup: CDR1 SGHRS, CDR2 YFSETQ. Losses at the gene ends were 6 bases for V and 1 base for J; bases not matched to a gene: 17. The CDR3 is 18 residues long. CDR3 in DNA: TGCGCCAGCAACTGTTCTAGCGGCTTGCTTTCAGGCACAGATACGCAGTATTTT. Amino acids: CASNCSSGLLSGTDTQYF. The full variable domain, with the rest looked up from reference TRBV5-1 and TRBJ2-3, is KAGVTQTPRYLIKTRGQQVTLSCSPISGHRSVSWYQQTPGQGLQFLFEYFSETQRNKGNFPGRFSGRQFSNSRSEMNVSTLELGDSALYLCASNCSSGLLSGTDTQYFGPGTRLTVL.

The rearrangement joins TRBV2 to TRBJ1-2; the D gene is possibly TRBD1 (5 bases). Germline V gene data show CDR1 as SNHLY and CDR2 as FYNNEI. The CDR3 extends over 11 amino acids. The V end lost 8 bases, the J end lost 7 bases, and 11 bases lay between the germline ends. The chain's CDR3 is CASRRDSGYTF. The CDR3 nucleotides are TGTGCCAGCCGACGGGACTCTGGCTACACCTTC.

This chain joins TRBV28 and TRBJ1-5; D is uncertain. The germline CDR1 and CDR2 sequences are MDHEN and SYDVKM. V lost 1 base, J lost 1 base, and 8 bases lay in between. This CDR3 region has 15 residues. For the CDR3, the DNA is TGTGCCAGCAGTTTATTCCCGGGGAGCAATCAGCCCCAGCATTTT. Protein: CASSLFPGSNQPQHF.